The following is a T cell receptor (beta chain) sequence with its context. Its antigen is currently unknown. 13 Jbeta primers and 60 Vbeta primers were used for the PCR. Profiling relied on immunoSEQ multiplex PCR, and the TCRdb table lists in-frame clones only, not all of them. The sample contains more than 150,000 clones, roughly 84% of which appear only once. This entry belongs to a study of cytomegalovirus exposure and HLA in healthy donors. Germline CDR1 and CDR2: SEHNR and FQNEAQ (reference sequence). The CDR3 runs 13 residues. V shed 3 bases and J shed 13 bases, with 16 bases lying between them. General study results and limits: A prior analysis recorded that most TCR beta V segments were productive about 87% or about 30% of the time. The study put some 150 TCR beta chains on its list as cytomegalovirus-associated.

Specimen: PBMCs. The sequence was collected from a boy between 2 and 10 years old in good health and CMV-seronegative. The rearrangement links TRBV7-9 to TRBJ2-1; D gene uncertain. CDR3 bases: TGTGCCAGCAGCTTTGCCTATGGGTCGGGTCAGTTCTTC. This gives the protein CASSFAYGSGQFF.